This paragraph reports one TCR beta chain. The antigen it recognizes is unknown. It has no much larger one-base neighbor in the sample; base qualities were not kept. The protocol used for the library was the immunoSEQ multiplex PCR assay. For the multiplex PCR, a mixture combining 60 forward primers for TCR Vbeta segments and 13 reverse primers for TCR Jbeta segments was used. The CDR3 region of rearranged TCR beta genes was amplified from genomic DNA with a multiplex PCR assay. The Illumina HiSeq System was used to sequence the amplified TCR beta libraries as 87-base-pair reads. In the authors' own workflow: In a later analysis, roughly 80 million unique TCR beta chains were counted across the approximately 670 repertoires, and roughly 11 million of these chains were shared by at least two donors. A nearest-neighbor algorithm error-corrected the raw reads and collapsed the reads into unique sequences, merging closely related sequences to remove PCR and sequencing errors. V, D and J gene segments were assigned by aligning CDR3 sequences to IMGT reference sequences. For a sequence to be retained, a match of at least six nucleotides was required to both a V gene segment and a J gene segment. A rearrangement counted as productive if the CDR3 had no stop codons and remained in frame with V and J, and every other rearrangement counted as non-productive. Following IMGT convention, CDR3 was defined as the stretch from the second conserved V-encoded cysteine up to the conserved J-encoded phenylalanine. The earlier analysis of approximately 500 of the donors excluded sequences that lacked an unambiguous match to a single V gene segment. An earlier analysis of approximately 590 of the donors classified V segments as functional when productive rearrangements were above 56.7% and as segregating when the standard deviation between donors was above 5%. A statistical classification framework was developed to diagnose cytomegalovirus status using the catalog of TCR beta chain sequences. In a later analysis, TCR nucleotide sequences were compared against IMGT/GENE-DB human TR gene sequences so that V and J genes could be assigned. In a later analysis, CDR3 sequences and most-parsimonious VDJ recombination scenarios were assigned using the TCRdist pipeline. In a later analysis, each TCR beta chain was defined by its CDR3 amino acid sequence together with its V-gene family, and reads lacking a unique V-gene family were excluded. A later analysis removed 500 to 650 highly shared, low-generation-probability nucleotide sequences to deal with suspected cross-contamination and a sequencing artifact. A later analysis calculated a clonal expansion index for each public chain from normalized within-repertoire ranks of inferred template counts. Generation probabilities in a later analysis came from a VDJ recombination model fitted to out-of-frame rearrangements, and those results were checked against IGoR. Hypergeometric tests were used in a later analysis to score TCR-TCR, TCR-HLA and TCR-CMV co-occurrence, with a repertoire-size bias correction applied to the TCR pairs. In a later analysis, false discovery rates were estimated by permuting HLA or CMV assignments 20 times. A later analysis grouped co-occurring TCRs with DBSCAN, adding TCRdist sequence similarity when clustering within HLA-allele-positive subsets. Repertoires with fewer than 30,000 or more than 120,000 public chains were left out of co-occurrence clustering, as were about 5 repertoires with anomalous nucleotide sharing. The table comes from immuneACCESS by way of TCRdb, which keeps in-frame sequences with V and J called. Part of the clones is missing from these tables; in studies checked, under half for an unresolved V gene and the rest for unknown reasons. V, J and clone size were drawn from that table, and D and trimming were deduced from the DNA. The sample has around 110,000 clones on record, roughly 70% of them singletons. Around 2.8% of the sample is held by the ten biggest clonotypes.

This record belongs to a study of cytomegalovirus exposure and HLA in healthy donors (dated by TCRdb to 2016 to 2017). With respect to the entire study: An earlier analysis of fewer than 750 of the donors reported 250 to 350 Gb of sequence data and approximately 120 million unique TCR beta sequences obtained from around 180 million T cells. The number of donors typed differed by locus, with about 629-630 for A, B, C, DRB1 and DQB1, more than 500 for DQA1, 600 to 610 for DPA1, and around 460 for DPB1. The study was designed to test whether signatures of past pathogen exposure could be identified by cataloging public T cell receptors. A later analysis re-analyzed previously published TCR beta repertoires from 666 donors and added high-resolution HLA genotyping to study TCR occurrence patterns. To decide whether each TCR beta V gene segment behaved as functional or pseudogenic, an earlier analysis of 587 of the donors relied on high-throughput TCR beta sequencing. Class I and class II HLA loci were covered by the typing at four-digit resolution. Among roughly 400 genotyped donors of the cohort, an average of approximately 200,000 unique TCR beta nucleotide sequences was sequenced per donor, of which about 18% were non-productive. The study combined high-throughput TCR immunosequencing, statistical association of individual TCRs with disease status, and machine learning to predict cytomegalovirus infection status. Alongside the repertoire data, information on donor age, sex, ethnicity and CMV serostatus was compiled. All discovery cohort repertoires had been generated using a single sequencing platform. Because of strong linkage in the cohort, roughly five DR-DQ haplotypes were treated as single units for association and clustering. In addition to the first cohort of approximately 670 subjects, a separate validation cohort of approximately 130 different subjects was used. An early release that covered 640 HLA-typed donors contained about 300 gigabases of sequencing data and tens of millions of unique TCR sequences. The later analysis used no new phenotypic data to find candidate immune exposures, relying instead on TCR beta sequences and their occurrence across donors. Among the 398 genotyped donors, more than 70% belonged to the genetic ancestry cluster associated with self-reported Caucasian donors. A later genetic analysis took genome-wide SNP genotypes for 398 of the 666 donors and used that subset as a discovery cohort. The study used immunosequencing to profile the T cell repertoires of 670 or so subjects and linked those repertoires to cytomegalovirus serostatus.

General study outcomes and caveats: In an earlier analysis of approximately 590 of the donors, most TCR beta V segments appeared in productive rearrangements about 87% or about 30% of the time, broadly matching IMGT annotations. Linkage disequilibrium might explain the correlated functional status among segregating V segments, but an unknown experimental factor could not be excluded. A later analysis found that HLA-associated TCR beta chains were more clonally expanded and had lower generation probabilities than equally common non-associated chains. The authors suggested that the approach could potentially be generalized to other disease states and immunological phenotypes. The classifier was reported to diagnose cytomegalovirus status with high specificity and sensitivity in both the original cohort and the validation cohort. Some IMGT-functional V segments, including TRBV6-2 and TRBV6-3, could not be told apart with the 87-base-pair reads, so those segments were excluded. In the study, 150 to 200 TCR beta chains were listed as associated with cytomegalovirus. Most TCR sequences were seen in very few donors, while some public TCRs were found in many individuals. CMV serostatus was the only immune exposure information available for the cohort. The cohort was sequenced for TCR beta chains only, and without alpha or paired-chain data the features that could be detected were limited. According to a later analysis, parvovirus B19, influenza, CMV and Epstein-Barr virus appeared linked to several top co-occurrence clusters. In a later genetic analysis, fewer N-insertions in productive TCRs were reported among donors in an Asian-associated ancestry cluster than the roughly 640-donor mean. A further reported finding was that TCR beta sequences accurately predicted the HLA-A and HLA-B alleles for most subjects in the first cohort. The earlier analysis of about 600 of the donors excluded roughly 17 rarely observed V segments, including chromosome 9 orphons, because counts were too low. The presence/absence analyses assumed that sequencing depth was roughly uniform across donors, and that assumption may not be true. A group of highly shared sequence variants was considered likely to be a technical artifact of the sequencing pipeline. Assigning TCR associations to individual alleles was difficult when HLA alleles, especially DR and DQ, strongly co-occurred. In a later analysis, TCR association rates were found to vary across HLA loci, with the most associated TCRs seen for DRB1 alleles and the fewest for HLA-C alleles. In vitro tests confirmed that a few of the cytomegalovirus-associated TCR beta chains recognize cytomegalovirus antigens. A later analysis found that most CMV-associated TCR beta chains appeared HLA-restricted, with HLA associations seemingly driven largely by CMV exposure. V-gene and J-gene trimming of TCR beta chains was associated with a missense DCLRE1C variant in a later genetic analysis, and the association was replicated in an independent cohort. HLA typing was unavailable for some donors at each locus, so association tests used only the typed subset. At a false discovery rate of 0.05, a later analysis linked roughly 17,000 TCR beta sequences to specific HLA alleles.

The cohort comprised hundreds of healthy bone marrow donors. Cohort members were all nominally healthy when sampled, although unrecorded immune exposures were likely present. The donor tested CMV seropositive, placing the donor among the 290 or so seropositive members of the cohort. A peripheral blood sample was provided by each donor, and peripheral blood mononuclear cells were used for TCR beta sequencing. The Qiagen DNeasy Blood Extraction Kit was used to extract genomic DNA from the blood cell samples. The CDR3 runs 14 residues from the cysteine to the phenylalanine. Only CDR3 DNA is held: 42 bases, read in frame from base 1. V lost 6 bases and J lost 6 bases; the stretch between them is 15 bases long. CDR1 and CDR2 are drawn from the germline V gene: KGHSH, LQKENI.

The TCR originated in a male donor in good health and CMV-seropositive. The chain was built from TRBV18 and TRBJ1-5, with a tentative D gene TRBD1 over 6 matching bases. Sequencing used PBMCs. The CDR3 region reads CASSKEQGPQPQHF. The bases read TGTGCCAGCTCGAAGGAACAGGGTCCTCAGCCCCAGCATTTT.